This record covers a single TCR beta chain. The sample comes from a study of Ad26.COV2.S vaccination and SARS-CoV-2 variants. Study-level background: Recipients of Ad26.COV2.S got it intramuscularly, once or twice 56 days apart.

Losses at the gene ends were 5 bases for V and 8 bases for J; bases not matched to a gene: 12. This CDR3 contains 15 residues. Looked up from germline, CDR1 is SEHNR and CDR2 is FQNEAQ (reference sequence). Method: immunoSEQ multiplex PCR; TCRdb's copy keeps in-frame clones and lacks some. The table has roughly 500,000 clones, approximately 88% seen once. The treatment is: 15 to 20 received Ad26.COV2.S at low or high dose, single or two shots; 5 received placebo; per-sample allocation not given. After the first vaccine or placebo injection, samples were drawn on day 63. The V and J genes are TRBV7-9 and TRBJ2-4, with 7 bases that match TRBD2. The specimen comprised peripheral blood, sampled in a trial of Ad26.COV2.S vaccine versus placebo. This sequence was found in a person aged 18 to 59 who received the Ad26.COV2.S COVID-19 vaccine or a placebo. The CDR3, as DNA: TGTGCCAGCAGCCTAGAGGTGGCAGGGAGGGACATTCAGTACTTC. Protein product: CASSLEVAGRDIQYF.